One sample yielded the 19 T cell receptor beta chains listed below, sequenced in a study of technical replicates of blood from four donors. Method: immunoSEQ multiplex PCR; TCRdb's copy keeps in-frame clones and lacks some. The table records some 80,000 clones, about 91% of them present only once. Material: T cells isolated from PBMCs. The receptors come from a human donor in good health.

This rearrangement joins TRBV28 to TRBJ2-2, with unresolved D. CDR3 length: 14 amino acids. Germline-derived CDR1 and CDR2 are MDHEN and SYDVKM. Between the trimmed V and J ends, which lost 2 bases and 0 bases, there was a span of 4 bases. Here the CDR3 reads CASSLQANTGELFF. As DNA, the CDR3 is TGTGCCAGCAGTTTACAGGCGAACACCGGGGAGCTGTTTTTT.

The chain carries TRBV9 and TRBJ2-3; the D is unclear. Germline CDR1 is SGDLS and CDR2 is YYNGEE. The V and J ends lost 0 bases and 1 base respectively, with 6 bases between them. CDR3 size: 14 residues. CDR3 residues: CASSVGLGTDTQYF. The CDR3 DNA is TGTGCCAGCAGCGTAGGGCTAGGCACAGATACGCAGTATTTT.

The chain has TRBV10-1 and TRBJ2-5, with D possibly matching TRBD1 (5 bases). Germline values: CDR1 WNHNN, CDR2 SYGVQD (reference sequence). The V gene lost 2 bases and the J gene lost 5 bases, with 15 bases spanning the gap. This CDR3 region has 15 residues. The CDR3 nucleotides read TGCGCCAGCAGTGAGGGGTTTTCGGCAGGGGAGACCCAGTACTTC. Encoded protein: CASSEGFSAGETQYF.

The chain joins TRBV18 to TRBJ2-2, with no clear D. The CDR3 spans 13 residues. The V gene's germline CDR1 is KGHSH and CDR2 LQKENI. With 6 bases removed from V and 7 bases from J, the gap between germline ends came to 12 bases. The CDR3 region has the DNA TGTGCCAGCTCCAGTGATTTCCACGGGGAGCTGTTTTTT. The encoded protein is CASSSDFHGELFF.

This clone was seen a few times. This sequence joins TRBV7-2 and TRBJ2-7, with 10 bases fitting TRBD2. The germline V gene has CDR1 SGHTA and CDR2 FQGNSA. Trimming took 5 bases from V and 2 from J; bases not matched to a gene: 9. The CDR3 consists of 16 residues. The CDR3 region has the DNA TGTGCCAGCAGCAAACTAATAGCGGGGGGAGCCTACGAGCAGTACTTC. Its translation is CASSKLIAGGAYEQYF.

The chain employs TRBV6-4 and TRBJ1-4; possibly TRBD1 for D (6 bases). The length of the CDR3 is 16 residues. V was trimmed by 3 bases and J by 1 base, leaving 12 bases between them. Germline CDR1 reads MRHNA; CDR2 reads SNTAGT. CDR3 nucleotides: TGTGCCAGCAGTGAATTGGACAGTAAAACTAATGAAAAACTGTTTTTT. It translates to CASSELDSKTNEKLFF.

In nucleotides, the CDR3 is TGTGCCAGCAGTGATGGACTAGAGGTGGATACGCAGTATTTT. Translating it yields CASSDGLEVDTQYF. The rearrangement joins TRBV2 to TRBJ2-3; TRBD2 matches 7 bases. After removal of 3 bases from V and 6 bases from J, the junction contained 6 bases not matched to a gene. Looked up from germline, CDR1 is SNHLY and CDR2 is FYNNEI. This CDR3 contains 14 residues.

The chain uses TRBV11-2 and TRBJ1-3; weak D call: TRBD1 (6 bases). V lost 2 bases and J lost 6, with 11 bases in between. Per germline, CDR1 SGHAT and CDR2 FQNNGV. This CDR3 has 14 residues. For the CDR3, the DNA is TGTGCCAGCAGCTTAAGGCCAGGGGAAAACACCATATATTTT. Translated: CASSLRPGENTIYF.

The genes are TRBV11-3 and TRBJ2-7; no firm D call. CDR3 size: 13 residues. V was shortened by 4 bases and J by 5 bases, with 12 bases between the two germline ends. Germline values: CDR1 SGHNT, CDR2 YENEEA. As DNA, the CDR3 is TGTGCCAGCAGCTCTTACTCCTCTGACGAGCAGTACTTC. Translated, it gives CASSSYSSDEQYF.

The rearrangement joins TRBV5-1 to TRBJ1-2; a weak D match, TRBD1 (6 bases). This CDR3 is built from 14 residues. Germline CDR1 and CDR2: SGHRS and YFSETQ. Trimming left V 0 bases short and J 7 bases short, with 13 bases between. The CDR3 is CASSLAQGPAGYTF. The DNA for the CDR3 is TGCGCCAGCAGCTTGGCACAGGGCCCAGCTGGCTACACCTTC.

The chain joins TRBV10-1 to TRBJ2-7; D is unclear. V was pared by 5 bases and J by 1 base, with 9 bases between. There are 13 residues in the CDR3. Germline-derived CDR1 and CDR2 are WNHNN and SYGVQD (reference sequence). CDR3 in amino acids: CASSFSSSYEQYF. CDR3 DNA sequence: TGCGCCAGCAGTTTCTCCTCTTCCTACGAGCAGTACTTC.

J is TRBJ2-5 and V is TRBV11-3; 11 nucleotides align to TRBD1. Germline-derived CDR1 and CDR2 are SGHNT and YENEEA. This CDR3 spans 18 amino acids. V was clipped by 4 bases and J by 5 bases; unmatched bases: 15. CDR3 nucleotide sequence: TGTGCCAGCAGCTCAAATAGGGACAGGGGGGACGACGTTGAGACCCAGTACTTC. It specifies CASSSNRDRGDDVETQYF.

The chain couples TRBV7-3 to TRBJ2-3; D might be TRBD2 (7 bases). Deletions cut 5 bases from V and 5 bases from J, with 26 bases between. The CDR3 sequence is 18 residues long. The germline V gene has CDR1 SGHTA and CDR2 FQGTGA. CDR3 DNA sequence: TGTGCCAGCAGCCCAGGGGTACGGGGGGCTGCGGTTGGAGATACGCAGTATTTT. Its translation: CASSPGVRGAAVGDTQYF.

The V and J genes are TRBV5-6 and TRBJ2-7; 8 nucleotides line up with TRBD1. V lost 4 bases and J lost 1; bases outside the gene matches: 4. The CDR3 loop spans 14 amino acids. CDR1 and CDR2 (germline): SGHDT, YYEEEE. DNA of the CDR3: TGTGCCAGCAGCGGGGACAGGATATCCTACGAGCAGTACTTC. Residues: CASSGDRISYEQYF.

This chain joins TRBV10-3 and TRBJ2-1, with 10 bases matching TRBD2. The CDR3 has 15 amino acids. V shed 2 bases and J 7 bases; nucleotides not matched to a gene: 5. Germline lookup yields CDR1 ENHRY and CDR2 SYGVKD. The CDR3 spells CAISEGSSGRNEQFF. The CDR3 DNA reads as TGTGCCATCAGTGAGGGTTCTAGCGGGAGAAATGAGCAGTTCTTC.

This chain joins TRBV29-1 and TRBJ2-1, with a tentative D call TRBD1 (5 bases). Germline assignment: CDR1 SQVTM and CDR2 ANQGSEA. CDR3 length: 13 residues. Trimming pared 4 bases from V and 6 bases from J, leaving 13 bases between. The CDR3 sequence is CSVVMDKLNEQFF. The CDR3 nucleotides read TGCAGCGTTGTCATGGACAAGCTCAATGAGCAGTTCTTC.

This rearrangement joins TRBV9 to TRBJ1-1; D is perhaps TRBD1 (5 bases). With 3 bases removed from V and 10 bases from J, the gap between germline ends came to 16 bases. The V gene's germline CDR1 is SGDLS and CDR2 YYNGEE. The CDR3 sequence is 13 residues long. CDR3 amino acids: CASSAQGGEGAFF. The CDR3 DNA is TGTGCCAGCAGCGCCCAGGGAGGCGAAGGAGCTTTCTTT.

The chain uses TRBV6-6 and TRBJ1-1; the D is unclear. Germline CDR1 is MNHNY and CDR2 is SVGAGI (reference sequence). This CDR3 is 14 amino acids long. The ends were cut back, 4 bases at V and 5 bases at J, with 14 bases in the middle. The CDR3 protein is CASSWAPPGTEAFF. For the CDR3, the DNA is TGTGCCAGCAGTTGGGCTCCCCCGGGGACTGAAGCTTTCTTT.

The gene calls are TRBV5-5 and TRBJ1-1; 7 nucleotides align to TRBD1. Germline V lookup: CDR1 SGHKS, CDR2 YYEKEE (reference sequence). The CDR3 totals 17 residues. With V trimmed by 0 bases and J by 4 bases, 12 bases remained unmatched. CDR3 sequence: CASSLVGSRDSITEAFF. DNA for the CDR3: TGTGCCAGCAGCTTGGTCGGGTCAAGGGACAGCATCACTGAAGCTTTCTTT.